This T cell receptor (beta chain) was identified during a study of blood T cell repertoires in COVID-19. Overall study context: Samples came from the United States, Italy and Spain, spanning acute and convalescent COVID-19. The cDNA or gDNA used as material had been derived from T cells, B-cell-depleted T cells, or PBMCs.

Original processing notes: Cell counts per sample came from amplifying reference gene primers. Libraries were prepared by immunoSEQ multiplex PCR; TCRdb keeps only in-frame clonotypes and omits some of them. That table is the source of V, J and clone size, and D and trimming were worked out from the DNA. The table lists 200,000 to 300,000 clones, roughly 82% of them singletons, with about 4.4% in the top ten. V was clipped by 3 bases and J by 7 bases, with 9 bases between them. The CDR3 sequence is 12 residues long. Looked up from germline, CDR1 is MDHEN and CDR2 is SYDVKM. The sequence derives from a woman in her seventies with acute or convalescent COVID-19. This chain uses TRBV28 with TRBJ1-2; no clear D. Source material: peripheral blood. Written as DNA, the CDR3 is TGTGCCAGCAGTTTTAACAGAATTGGCTACACCTTC. Its translation: CASSFNRIGYTF.